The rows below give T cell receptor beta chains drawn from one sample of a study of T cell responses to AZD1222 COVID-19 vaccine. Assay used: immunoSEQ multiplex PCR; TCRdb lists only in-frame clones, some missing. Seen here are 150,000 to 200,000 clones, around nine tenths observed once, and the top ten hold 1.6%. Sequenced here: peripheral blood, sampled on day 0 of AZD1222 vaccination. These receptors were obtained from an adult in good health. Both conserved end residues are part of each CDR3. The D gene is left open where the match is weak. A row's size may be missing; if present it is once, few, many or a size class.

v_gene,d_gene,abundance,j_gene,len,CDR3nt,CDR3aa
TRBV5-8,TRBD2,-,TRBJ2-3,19,TGTGCCAGCAGTCTCGGGGCGACTAGCGGGAATTTCCGCACAGATACGCAGTATTTT,CASSLGATSGNFRTDTQYF
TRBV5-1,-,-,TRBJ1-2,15,TGCGCCAGCAGCTCACAGGGATTCTCTAACTATGGCTACACCTTC,CASSSQGFSNYGYTF
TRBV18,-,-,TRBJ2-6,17,TGTGCCAGCTCACCACAGGGGTCCTACTCTGGGGCCAACGTCCTGACTTTC,CASSPQGSYSGANVLTF
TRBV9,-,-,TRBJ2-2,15,TGTGCCAGCGGCTCAGGGGACCGTGACACCGGGGAGCTGTTTTTT,CASGSGDRDTGELFF
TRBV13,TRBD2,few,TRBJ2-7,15,TGTGCCAGCAGCTTAACTAGCGGGGCCAACTACGAGCAGTACTTC,CASSLTSGANYEQYF
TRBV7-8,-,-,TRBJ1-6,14,TGTGCCAGCAGCCCCACGGGGGATAATTCACCCCTCCACTTT,CASSPTGDNSPLHF
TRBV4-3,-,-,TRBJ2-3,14,TGCGCCAGCAGCCAAGACATCATCACAGATACGCAGTATTTT,CASSQDIITDTQYF
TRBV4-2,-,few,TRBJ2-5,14,TGTGCCAGCAGCCAGAGCCGGGACTGGGGGACCCAGTACTTC,CASSQSRDWGTQYF
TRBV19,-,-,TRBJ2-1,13,TGTGCCAGTAGTACTTACCAGGGGTATGAGCAGTTCTTC,CASSTYQGYEQFF
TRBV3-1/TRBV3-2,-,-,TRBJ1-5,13,TGTGCCAGCAGTCAACAAGGCAATCAGCCCCAGCATTTT,CASSQQGNQPQHF
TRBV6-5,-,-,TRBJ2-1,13,TGTGCCAGCAGTTACGAAAGGTACAATGAGCAGTTCTTC,CASSYERYNEQFF
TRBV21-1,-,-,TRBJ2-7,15,TGTGCCAGCAGCAAAACCCCTACGCGACGGGGCGAGCAGTACTTC,CASSKTPTRRGEQYF
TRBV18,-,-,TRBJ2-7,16,TGTGCCAGCTCACCAATCGCCCTAGCGCCTGGCAACGAGCAGTACTTC,CASSPIALAPGNEQYF
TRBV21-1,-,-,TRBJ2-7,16,TGTGCCAGCAGCAAAGTCGGGTACAGTAGCTCCTACGAGCAGTACTTC,CASSKVGYSSSYEQYF
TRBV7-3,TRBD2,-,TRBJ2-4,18,TGTGCCAGCAGCTCAAGCCTACTAGCGGGGGTTACCAAAAACATTCAGTACTTC,CASSSSLLAGVTKNIQYF